A single sample is the source of the 10 T cell receptor beta chains below, sequenced in a study of shared clonotypes between healthy human individuals. Produced via immunoSEQ multiplex PCR; TCRdb's table is partial and in-frame only. This table has over a million clones, around 97% appearing once. Sequenced material: naive CD4+ T cells sorted from blood. Specified subset: CD45RA+ positively selected. The source is a man aged 30-40 years in good health.

This chain links TRBV27 with TRBJ1-5; TRBD1 is a possible D gene (6 bases). The CDR3 sequence is 13 residues long. Trimming shortened V by 4 bases and J by 4 bases, and 8 bases separated the two germline ends. Germline V gene lookup returns CDR1 MNHEY and CDR2 SMNVEV (reference sequence). Here the CDR3 reads CASSSRGNQPQHF. As DNA, the CDR3 is TGTGCCAGCAGTTCCAGGGGAAATCAGCCCCAGCATTTT.

The chain has TRBV18 and TRBJ2-7; D tentatively fits TRBD1 or TRBD2 (5 bases each). CDR1 and CDR2 (germline): KGHSH, LQKENI. The V end lost 3 bases, the J end lost 5 bases, and 8 bases lay between the germline ends. CDR3 length: 12 residues. Here the CDR3 reads CASSPGPHEQYF. The CDR3 nucleotides are TGTGCCAGCTCACCGGGACCCCACGAGCAGTACTTC.

V gene TRBV5-1 combines with J gene TRBJ2-5; D remains unclear. The ends were cut back, 0 bases at V and 5 bases at J, with 11 bases in the middle. Germline values: CDR1 SGHRS, CDR2 YFSETQ. This CDR3 is 14 amino acids long. CDR3 bases: TGCGCCAGCAGCTTGGACCCCGGAGAGGAGACCCAGTACTTC. As protein: CASSLDPGEETQYF.

V gene TRBV19 combines with J gene TRBJ2-1; TRBD1 matches 9 bases. This CDR3 is built from 14 residues. Germline CDR1 and CDR2: LNHDA and SQIVND (reference sequence). V lost 1 base and J lost 10; bases outside the gene matches: 5. The CDR3 sequence is CASSIGTGVGEQFF. DNA of the CDR3: TGTGCCAGTAGTATAGGGACAGGGGTTGGGGAGCAGTTCTTC.

The chain recombines TRBV6-1 with TRBJ1-5; tentatively, D is TRBD1 (6 bases). Per the germline V gene, CDR1 is MNHNS and CDR2 is SASEGT. The CDR3 has 16 amino acids. V gave up 0 bases and J gave up 8 bases, with 17 bases separating them. The CDR3 loop is CASSEALRWGLEPQHF. The DNA for the CDR3 is TGTGCCAGCAGTGAAGCGCTTAGGTGGGGGCTGGAGCCCCAGCATTTT.

This sequence joins TRBV5-1 and TRBJ1-1, with a possible D match to TRBD1 (6 bases). The length of the CDR3 is 16 residues. With 0 bases removed from V and 6 bases from J, the gap between germline ends came to 18 bases. Germline-derived CDR1 and CDR2 are SGHRS and YFSETQ. CDR3 in DNA: TGCGCCAGCAGCTTGGAAGGGGGATTAAGAGGGTCTGAAGCTTTCTTT. As protein: CASSLEGGLRGSEAFF.

This clone was observed once. The chain joins TRBV5-4 to TRBJ2-7; TRBD1 matches at 8 bases. The CDR3 is 15 residues long. The J segment lost 9 bases and the V segment lost 4 bases, leaving 15 bases of the junction unmatched. The germline CDR1 and CDR2 sequences are SGHNT and YYREEE (reference sequence). CDR3 region: CASSVRGQGLKGQYF. The CDR3 DNA is TGTGCCAGCAGCGTCCGAGGACAGGGACTTAAAGGGCAGTACTTC.

The chain is built from TRBV7-9 and TRBJ1-4, with unresolved D. The V end lost 5 bases, the J end lost 0 bases, and 16 bases lay between the germline ends. Germline V CDR1 and CDR2: SEHNR, FQNEAQ (reference sequence). The CDR3 runs to 17 residues. This CDR3 is CASSRSYKDTTNEKLFF. Here the CDR3 DNA reads TGTGCCAGCAGCAGATCATATAAAGACACAACTAATGAAAAACTGTTTTTT.

The rearrangement links TRBV5-1 to TRBJ2-4; 8 nucleotides match TRBD2. Trimming at V came to 4 bases and at J to 5 bases, leaving 14 bases not matched to a gene. CDR1 and CDR2 (germline): SGHRS, YFSETQ. The CDR3 covers 17 residues. The CDR3 sequence: CASSVLSLSGSENIQYF. The CDR3, as DNA: TGCGCCAGCAGCGTATTATCCCTGAGCGGGAGCGAAAACATTCAGTACTTC. The entire variable domain, with the rest obtained from reference TRBV5-1 and TRBJ2-4, is as follows: KAGVTQTPRYLIKTRGQQVTLSCSPISGHRSVSWYQQTPGQGLQFLFEYFSETQRNKGNFPGRFSGRQFSNSRSEMNVSTLELGDSALYLCASSVLSLSGSENIQYFGAGTRLSVL.

This clone appeared once. This rearrangement joins TRBV10-3 to TRBJ2-2; 13 nucleotides line up with TRBD2. From germline, CDR1 is ENHRY and CDR2 SYGVKD. CDR3 length: 14 residues. With 4 bases clipped from V and 7 bases from J, the junction kept 0 bases outside the gene matches. This chain's CDR3 is CAISGTSGSGELFF. CDR3 in DNA: TGTGCCATCAGTGGGACTAGCGGGAGCGGGGAGCTGTTTTTT.